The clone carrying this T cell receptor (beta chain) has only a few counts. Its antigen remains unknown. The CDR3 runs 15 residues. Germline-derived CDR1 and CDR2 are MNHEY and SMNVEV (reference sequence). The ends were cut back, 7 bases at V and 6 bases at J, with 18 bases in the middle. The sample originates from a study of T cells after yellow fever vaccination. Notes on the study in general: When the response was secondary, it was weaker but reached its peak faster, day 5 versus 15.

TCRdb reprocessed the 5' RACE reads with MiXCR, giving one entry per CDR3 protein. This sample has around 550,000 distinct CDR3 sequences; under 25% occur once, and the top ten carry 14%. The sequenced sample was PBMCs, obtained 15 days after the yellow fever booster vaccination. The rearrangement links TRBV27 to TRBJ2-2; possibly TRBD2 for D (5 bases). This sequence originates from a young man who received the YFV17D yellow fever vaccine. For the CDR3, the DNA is TGTGCCAGCACCCCCTTTGAGGGTGGGGCCGGGGAGCTGTTTTTT. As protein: CASTPFEGGAGELFF.